The rows below give T cell receptor beta chains drawn from one sample of a study of blood T cell repertoires in COVID-19. Here immunoSEQ multiplex PCR was the method, and the copy in TCRdb shows in-frame clones only, minus some. The sample has more than 45,000 clones, around 82% seen once; the top ten hold 9.6%. Sequencing was performed on peripheral blood. These receptor sequences come from a man older than 75 with COVID-19, enrolled during active disease. CDR3s include the opening cysteine and the closing phenylalanine or tryptophan. A D gene is named only where the DNA matches it firmly. Some rows have no size entry. The others give once, few or many, or a class for an expanded clone.

abundance,j_gene,v_gene,d_gene,CDR3aa,CDR3nt
.,TRBJ1-3,TRBV3-1/TRBV3-2,TRBD1,CASSLRTGTGNTIYF,TGTGCCAGCAGCCTGCGGACAGGGACTGGAAACACCATATATTTT
.,TRBJ2-7,TRBV11-2,TRBD1,CASSFWISGQGPEQYF,TGTGCCAGCAGCTTTTGGATCTCGGGACAGGGTCCCGAGCAGTACTTC
.,TRBJ2-1,TRBV19,TRBD2,CASSIGKWTSGRAQVYNEQFF,TGTGCCAGTAGTATCGGAAAGTGGACTAGCGGGAGGGCCCAGGTCTACAATGAGCAGTTCTTC
once,TRBJ2-7,TRBV4-3,TRBD1,CASSQGDQGAYEQYF,TGCGCCAGCAGCCAAGGGGACCAGGGGGCTTACGAGCAGTACTTC
.,TRBJ2-3,TRBV5-1,TRBD2,CASSFASGSGTDTQYF,TGCGCCAGCAGCTTTGCTAGCGGGAGCGGCACAGATACGCAGTATTTT
.,TRBJ1-6,TRBV21-1,.,CASSKGGSDNSPLHF,TGTGCCAGCAGCAAAGGAGGGTCGGATAATTCACCCCTCCACTTT
.,TRBJ2-7,TRBV7-2,.,CASSLSVSYEQYF,TGTGCCAGCAGCTTATCTGTTTCCTACGAGCAGTACTTC
.,TRBJ1-2,TRBV19,.,CASSTSANYGYTF,TGTGCCAGTAGTACCAGTGCTAACTATGGCTACACCTTC
.,TRBJ2-3,TRBV11-3,.,CASSPCTQGRTDTQYF,TGTGCCAGCAGCCCCTGCACCCAGGGCCGCACAGATACGCAGTATTTT
.,TRBJ1-1,TRBV9,TRBD1,CASSPSGTGLLNTEAFF,TGTGCCAGCAGCCCTAGTGGGACAGGGCTTCTGAACACTGAAGCTTTCTTT
.,TRBJ1-1,TRBV24-1,.,CATSASTGTLNTEAFF,TGTGCCACCAGTGCCTCAACCGGGACACTCAACACTGAAGCTTTCTTT
.,TRBJ2-7,TRBV6-1,.,CASSEYSFSYEQYF,TGTGCCAGCAGTGAATACAGTTTCTCCTACGAGCAGTACTTC
.,TRBJ1-2,TRBV3-1/TRBV3-2,TRBD1,CASRARDSEAYGYTF,TGTGCCAGCAGGGCCCGGGACAGCGAGGCGTATGGCTACACCTTC
.,TRBJ2-4,TRBV10-3,TRBD1,CAIRPRGRLKNIQYF,TGTGCCATCAGACCCAGGGGGCGCCTGAAAAACATTCAGTACTTC
.,TRBJ2-1,TRBV28,TRBD1,CATLGLRGQGYNEQFF,TGTGCCACCTTGGGGCTCAGGGGGCAAGGCTACAATGAGCAGTTCTTC
.,TRBJ1-5,TRBV7-2,.,CASSLNGRSQPQHF,TGTGCCAGCAGCTTAAACGGAAGGAGTCAGCCCCAGCATTTT
.,TRBJ1-2,TRBV6-6,.,CASSYPDRHYGYTF,TGTGCCAGCAGTTACCCCGACAGGCACTATGGCTACACCTTC